This entry describes one T cell receptor beta chain. This entry comes from a study of cytomegalovirus exposure and HLA in healthy donors. It was with 60 Vbeta and 13 Jbeta primers that the PCR ran. Produced via immunoSEQ multiplex PCR; TCRdb's table is partial and in-frame only. The repertoire holds approximately 160,000 clones, more than 65% seen once, with approximately 1.6% in the top ten. The germline V gene encodes CDR1 SGHKS and CDR2 YYEKEE (reference sequence). The ends lost 6 bases at V and 8 bases at J; junction bases unmatched: 14. The CDR3 loop spans 15 amino acids. The TCR originated in a male donor in good health and CMV-seronegative. The sample comprised PBMCs. The J gene is TRBJ1-2, the V gene TRBV5-5, with TRBD1 matching 9 bases. In nucleotides, the CDR3 is TGTGCCAGCACCGACGCCGGGACAGGGTTTTGGGGCTACACCTTC. The encoded protein is CASTDAGTGFWGYTF.